The 7 T cell receptor beta chains presented below share a single source sample, sequenced in a study of T cells in Graves' hyperthyroidism and ophthalmopathy. Researchers amplified the TCR beta CDR3 regions from RNA transcripts. Researchers ran a first-round RT-PCR on the TCR CDR3 using the HTBI primer set. TCRdb called the multiplex PCR reads again in MiXCR, with one record for every CDR3 protein. Here the sample spans roughly 500,000 distinct CDR3 sequences, roughly 23% being singletons. The specimen was blood. Source of these receptors: a woman between 65 and 79 years old with Graves' ophthalmopathy.

The V and J genes are TRBV20-1 and TRBJ2-1; possible D gene TRBD2, 6 bases. In germline, CDR1 is DFQATT, CDR2 SNEGSKA (reference sequence). The CDR3 runs to 14 residues. Trimming removed 6 bases from V and 0 bases from J, with 12 bases in between. The CDR3 here is CSAVGLHSYNEQFF. The CDR3 coding sequence is TGCAGTGCCGTGGGACTCCACTCCTACAATGAGCAGTTCTTC.

Concerning this clonotype itself: This may come from a read error, since a much larger clone is one base off. V gene TRBV6-2 or TRBV6-3 combines with J gene TRBJ2-7; D gene unclear. Per the germline V gene, CDR1 is MNHEY and CDR2 is SVGEGT. This CDR3 is built from 14 residues. V was clipped by 3 bases and J by 2 bases, with 11 bases between them. CDR3 sequence (DNA): TGTGCCAGCAGTTATCCAGCGTCCCCCTACGAGCAGTACTTC. Translating it yields CASSYPASPYEQYF.

This clonotype has only a few counts. CDR3 DNA: TGTGCCAGCAGTCAGGCCATAAATCTGGTCTACGAGCAGTACTTC. The encoded protein is CASSQAINLVYEQYF. The chain links TRBV27 to TRBJ2-7, with D unclear. Looked up from germline, CDR1 is MNHEY and CDR2 is SMNVEV (reference sequence). There are 15 residues in the CDR3. V was shortened by 5 bases and J by 3 bases, with 17 bases between the two germline ends.

This clonotype was seen many times. The J gene is TRBJ2-7, the V gene TRBV28; 10 bases align to TRBD1. The CDR3 runs 15 residues. V lost 4 bases and J lost 4; bases outside the gene matches: 7. Germline values: CDR1 MDHEN, CDR2 SYDVKM. The CDR3 nucleotides are TGTGCCAGCAGTTCCTCCTCGGACAGGGGGTACGAGCAGTACTTC. Translation: CASSSSSDRGYEQYF.

The V call is TRBV16, the J call TRBJ2-4; 9 bases agree with TRBD1. The CDR3 consists of 13 residues. CDR1 is KGHSY, CDR2 FQNENV, per germline. The V segment lost 3 bases and the J segment 6 bases; nucleotides outside the gene matches: 0. Here the CDR3 reads CASSQGQGNIQYF. CDR3 coding DNA: TGTGCCAGCAGCCAGGGACAGGGAAACATTCAGTACTTC. Complete variable domain (other parts from reference TRBV16 and TRBJ2-4): GEEVAQTPKHLVRGEGQKAKLYCAPIKGHSYVFWYQQVLKNEFKFLISFQNENVFDETGMPKERFSAKCLPNSPCSLEIQATKLEDSAVYFCASSQGQGNIQYFGAGTRLSVL.

The chain has TRBV30 and TRBJ1-6, with 7 bases that match TRBD1. In germline, CDR1 is GTSNPN, CDR2 SVGIG (reference sequence). CDR3 size: 15 residues. V shed 5 bases and J 10 bases; nucleotides not matched to a gene: 14. CDR3 nucleotide sequence: TGTGCCTGGGGACGCCGACAGGGAGTAACCTCACCCCTCCACTTT. The encoded protein is CAWGRRQGVTSPLHF.

This clonotype was found a few times. The gene calls are TRBV6-1 and TRBJ2-1, with 7 bases aligning to TRBD2. Unmatched junction bases numbered 2, after V lost 3 bases and J lost 0 bases. The germline gives CDR1 MNHNS, CDR2 SASEGT. This CDR3 has 15 amino acids. The CDR3 protein is CASSETSPSYNEQFF. The CDR3 DNA reads as TGTGCCAGCAGTGAGACTAGCCCCTCCTACAATGAGCAGTTCTTC.